This T cell receptor beta chain is drawn from a study of type 1 regulatory T cells. At the level of the study: This in vitro CD4 product, T-allo10, is enriched for Tr1 cells and alloantigen-specific. Overall study findings and caveats: Type 1 regulatory T cells had a more restricted TCR repertoire than non-type 1 regulatory T cells.

Trimming pared 2 bases from V and 10 bases from J, leaving 14 bases between. This CDR3 has 12 residues. CDR1 GTSNPN and CDR2 SVGIG come from the germline V gene (reference sequence). TCRdb recomputed calls from the reads with MiXCR, one row per CDR3 protein. Counted here are about 60,000 distinct CDR3 sequences, 60% to 65% occurring once; the ten biggest clones make up 1.8%. This clonotype has just a few counts. The antigen is not known. What was sequenced was cultured non-Tr1 T cells, either the whole culture or a sorted T cell fraction (not recorded which). This TCR was sampled from a human donor in good health. The V gene is TRBV30, the J gene TRBJ1-1; D is unresolved. The CDR3 DNA reads TGTGCCTGGAGTTATGTGGGCGGCGGAGCTTTCTTT. Protein: CAWSYVGGGAFF.